Shown below are 22 T cell receptor beta chains from a single sample sequenced in a study of blood T cell repertoires in COVID-19 (dated by TCRdb to 2020 to 2021). The library came from the immunoSEQ multiplex PCR assay. Not all clones reach the TCRdb copy of this immuneACCESS table, which keeps in-frame sequences only. Checked studies attribute under half of the gap to unresolved V genes and leave the rest unexplained. The sample includes more than 100,000 clones, with about 80% observed a single time. The leading ten clones occupy more than 2% of the sample. The sample consisted of PBMCs or T cells enriched from blood (not recorded which). These receptor sequences come from a middle-aged man with acute COVID-19.

The rearrangement links TRBV5-6 to TRBJ1-4, with D possibly TRBD1 on 6 matching bases. Trimming removed 1 base from V and 10 bases from J, with 20 bases in between. CDR3 length equals 16 residues. In germline, CDR1 is SGHDT, CDR2 YYEEEE. The CDR3 DNA sequence: TGTGCCAGCAGCTTGTGGACAGCCTTGGGTGAAGGAAAACTGTTTTTT. It codes for CASSLWTALGEGKLFF. Variable domain in full (rest from reference TRBV5-6 and TRBJ1-4): DAGVTQSPTHLIKTRGQQVTLRCSPKSGHDTVSWYQQALGQGPQFIFQYYEEEERQRGNFPDRFSGHQFPNYSSELNVNALLLGDSALYLCASSLWTALGEGKLFFGSGTQLSVL.

The gene calls are TRBV11-3 and TRBJ1-1, with TRBD1 identical over 7 bases. After removal of 5 bases from V and 7 bases from J, the junction contained 16 bases not matched to a gene. Germline lookup yields CDR1 SGHNT and CDR2 YENEEA. CDR3 length: 16 residues. The CDR3 reads CASSLGQDLPILEAFF. CDR3 in DNA: TGTGCCAGCAGCCTTGGACAGGATCTACCGATCCTTGAAGCTTTCTTT.

The chain couples TRBV28 to TRBJ2-3, with D maybe TRBD1 (8 bases). Germline CDR1 is MDHEN and CDR2 is SYDVKM. CDR3 length: 12 amino acids. Trimming stripped 2 bases from V and 11 bases from J, with 11 bases between. CDR3 protein: CASSLSGTGQYF. DNA for the CDR3: TGTGCCAGCAGTTTAAGCGGGACAGGGCAGTATTTT.

This rearrangement joins TRBV5-1 to TRBJ1-6; 11 bases line up with TRBD1. Trimming took 3 bases from V and 9 from J; bases not matched to a gene: 5. The germline V gene has CDR1 SGHRS and CDR2 YFSETQ. The CDR3 consists of 15 residues. CDR3 sequence reads: CASSSEGQGGSPLHF. Written as DNA, the CDR3 is TGCGCCAGCAGCTCGGAGGGACAGGGGGGTTCACCCCTCCACTTT. Full variable domain (rest looked up from reference TRBV5-1 and TRBJ1-6): KAGVTQTPRYLIKTRGQQVTLSCSPISGHRSVSWYQQTPGQGLQFLFEYFSETQRNKGNFPGRFSGRQFSNSRSEMNVSTLELGDSALYLCASSSEGQGGSPLHFGNGTRLTVT.

The CDR3: CASSSPGQGAYEQYF. The DNA for the CDR3 is TGTGCCAGCAGCTCACCGGGACAGGGGGCCTACGAGCAGTACTTC. The chain combines TRBV7-2 with TRBJ2-7, with 11 bases lining up with TRBD1. Germline V gives CDR1 SGHTA, CDR2 FQGNSA. After removal of 4 bases from V and 2 bases from J, the junction contained 4 bases not matched to a gene. The CDR3 totals 15 residues.

The chain uses TRBV27 and TRBJ1-1; possible D gene TRBD1, 6 bases. CDR3 length: 16 residues. CDR1 and CDR2 (germline): MNHEY, SMNVEV (reference sequence). V lost 0 bases and J lost 4, with 15 bases in between. CDR3 nucleotide sequence: TGTGCCAGCAGTTTATCGAGGACGGGCAGGGGCACTGAAGCTTTCTTT. Translated, it gives CASSLSRTGRGTEAFF.

This chain uses TRBV23-1 with TRBJ2-4; D is perhaps TRBD2 (6 bases). TRBV23-1 falls under the ORF class, with uncertain function. The CDR3 totals 14 residues. Trimming removed 8 bases at V and 2 bases at J, with 13 bases between. CDR3 amino acids: CASYSGGPKNIQYF. The CDR3 nucleotides read TGCGCCAGCTACTCCGGGGGTCCCAAAAACATTCAGTACTTC.

This sequence joins TRBV18 and TRBJ1-1, with D unresolved. Per the germline V gene, CDR1 is KGHSH and CDR2 is LQKENI. The CDR3 has 13 amino acids. Trimming took off 6 bases at V and 2 bases at J, with 10 bases between the two ends. The CDR3 sequence: CASSRDQNTEAFF. CDR3 nucleotide sequence: TGTGCCAGCTCTCGGGATCAAAACACTGAAGCTTTCTTT.

The chain combines TRBV7-9 with TRBJ2-7, with 13 nucleotides matching TRBD2. Germline-derived CDR1 and CDR2 are SEHNR and FQNEAQ (reference sequence). V lost 5 bases to trimming and J lost 6 bases; unmatched junction nucleotides: 4. This CDR3 has 14 residues. CDR3 residues: CASSHGLAGVEQYF. The CDR3 coding sequence is TGTGCCAGCAGCCACGGACTAGCGGGAGTCGAGCAGTACTTC.

This clone was recorded a few times. The rearrangement links TRBV12-5 to TRBJ2-7, with TRBD1 as a possible D gene (7 bases). From germline, CDR1 is LGHNT and CDR2 FRNRAP. This CDR3 is built from 14 residues. Trimming left V 1 base short and J 6 bases short, with 13 bases between. The CDR3 DNA reads as TGTGCTAGTGGTTTGGACCCAGGGGGGATCGAGCAGTACTTC. Translated, it gives CASGLDPGGIEQYF.

This sequence joins TRBV3-1 (or the pseudogene TRBV3-2) and TRBJ2-5; 8 positions agree with TRBD2. Germline CDR1 LGHDT, CDR2 YNNKEL (reference sequence). The CDR3 loop spans 12 amino acids. J gave up 5 bases and V 5 bases, and 1 base lay outside the gene matches. The CDR3 bases are TGTGCCAGCAGCAGCGGGAGCGAGACCCAGTACTTC. It codes for CASSSGSETQYF.

The chain joins TRBV6-2 or TRBV6-3 to TRBJ2-7; D possibly corresponds to TRBD1 (5 bases). The V end was cut by 3 bases, the J end by 3 bases, with 15 bases between. Germline V gives CDR1 MNHEY, CDR2 SVGEGT. The CDR3 spans 15 residues. CDR3 nucleotide sequence: TGTGCCAGCAGTTATGGGGCAGGCCCCGGCTACGAGCAGTACTTC. It specifies CASSYGAGPGYEQYF.

The rearrangement uses TRBV19 and TRBJ1-1; D perhaps matches TRBD1 (6 bases). This CDR3 is 15 amino acids long. V lost 6 bases and J 0 bases, leaving 14 bases between the germline ends. CDR1 and CDR2 from the germline V gene are LNHDA and SQIVND (reference sequence). The CDR3 nucleotides are TGTGCCAGTAGATATGTGGGACAAATGAACACTGAAGCTTTCTTT. This codes for CASRYVGQMNTEAFF.

The chain carries TRBV28 and TRBJ2-5; the D gene is possibly TRBD1 (6 bases). This CDR3 is 14 amino acids long. Trimming pared 5 bases from V and 5 bases from J, leaving 15 bases between. Looked up from germline, CDR1 is MDHEN and CDR2 is SYDVKM. The CDR3 DNA is TGTGCCAGCAGTCGCCGGGACACTAAGGAGACCCAGTACTTC. It encodes CASSRRDTKETQYF.

The CDR3: CASTISGTKNSPLHF. The CDR3 coding sequence is TGTGCCAGCACCATCTCCGGGACAAAGAATTCACCCCTCCACTTT. This chain connects TRBV5-4 to TRBJ1-6, with D maybe TRBD1 (6 bases). Germline V lookup: CDR1 SGHNT, CDR2 YYREEE (reference sequence). The CDR3 contains 15 residues. The V gene lost 6 bases and the J gene lost 7 bases, with 17 bases spanning the gap.

The chain carries TRBV18 and TRBJ1-1; no definite D call. CDR1 and CDR2 from the germline V gene are KGHSH and LQKENI. This CDR3 has 16 residues. With 1 base removed from V and 8 bases from J, the gap between germline ends came to 20 bases. Here the CDR3 reads CASSPRADGLGAEAFF. CDR3 nucleotides: TGTGCCAGCTCACCACGGGCCGACGGCCTGGGAGCCGAAGCTTTCTTT. The variable domain in full, completed from reference TRBV18 and TRBJ1-1, reads NAGVMQNPRHLVRRRGQEARLRCSPMKGHSHVYWYRQLPEEGLKFMVYLQKENIIDESGMPKERFSAEFPKEGPSILRIQQVVRGDSAAYFCASSPRADGLGAEAFFGQGTRLTVV.

This clone was observed a single time. This chain connects TRBV5-1 to TRBJ2-5; TRBD1 is a possible D gene (5 bases). This CDR3 spans 14 amino acids. The germline CDR1 and CDR2 sequences are SGHRS and YFSETQ. V lost 5 bases to trimming and J lost 5 bases, with 16 bases between them. This chain's CDR3 is CASSWATAVETQYF. As DNA, the CDR3 is TGCGCCAGCAGTTGGGCGACAGCAGTCGAGACCCAGTACTTC.

The V and J genes are TRBV28 and TRBJ1-6; TRBD1 is a possible D gene (6 bases). This CDR3 is built from 13 residues. Looked up from germline, CDR1 is MDHEN and CDR2 is SYDVKM. Deletions cut 5 bases from V and 8 bases from J, with 10 bases between. In DNA, the CDR3 is TGTGCCAGCAGTCAACAGGGCGATTCACCCCTCCACTTT. Its protein is CASSQQGDSPLHF.

The gene calls are TRBV6-5 and TRBJ1-6; 8 nucleotides align to TRBD1. The CDR3 covers 14 residues. Germline trimming cut 8 bases from V and 7 bases from J; bases unmatched to any gene: 7. Germline V CDR1 and CDR2: MNHEY, SVGAGI. The CDR3 protein is CASARQGPNSPLHF. The CDR3 DNA reads TGTGCCAGCGCCCGACAGGGGCCAAATTCACCCCTCCACTTT.

The rearrangement joins TRBV11-2 to TRBJ1-2; possibly TRBD1 for D (6 bases). Between the trimmed V and J ends, which lost 0 bases and 7 bases, there was a span of 9 bases. Germline values: CDR1 SGHAT, CDR2 FQNNGV. CDR3 length: 13 amino acids. The CDR3 protein is CASSLEGASGYTF. CDR3 in DNA: TGTGCCAGCAGCTTAGAGGGGGCGAGTGGCTACACCTTC.

The chain joins TRBV12-3 or TRBV12-4 to TRBJ2-1, with TRBD2 identical over 11 bases. This CDR3 has 13 amino acids. Unmatched junction bases numbered 9, after V lost 5 bases and J lost 15 bases. Here the CDR3 reads CASSGDSGRGRFF. The CDR3 bases are TGTGCCAGCAGTGGGGATAGCGGGAGGGGTCGGTTCTTC.

The rearrangement joins TRBV7-3 to TRBJ2-7; TRBD2 agrees at 13 bases. This CDR3 is 20 amino acids long. V dropped 1 base and J dropped 3; count of bases not matched to a gene: 15. Germline assignment: CDR1 SGHTA and CDR2 FQGTGA. CDR3 nucleotide sequence: TGTGCCAGCAGCTTAAGGTTACAACTAGCGGGAGGGCCAGGCCTCTACGAGCAGTACTTC. Translating it yields CASSLRLQLAGGPGLYEQYF.